This TCR beta chain was sequenced during a study of cytomegalovirus exposure and HLA in healthy donors. Findings of the study overall: With high specificity and sensitivity, the classifier reportedly diagnosed cytomegalovirus status. A later analysis linked a missense variant in DCLRE1C to the trimming of TCR beta V and J genes. It was reported in a later analysis that an Asian-associated ancestry cluster showed fewer N-insertions than the approximately 670-donor mean. Presence/absence analyses rested on an assumption that sequencing depth was roughly uniform across donors.

The PCR contained 60 Vbeta and 13 Jbeta primers. Profiled with immunoSEQ multiplex PCR; TCRdb holds only in-frame clones, not every one. The table records 100,000 or so clones, over 75% of them present only once. For this clone: The antigen remains undetermined.

From germline, CDR1 is MDHEN and CDR2 SYDVKM. With 7 bases removed from V and 5 bases from J, the gap between germline ends came to 15 bases. This CDR3 comprises 13 residues. The sample comprised PBMCs. This clonotype originated in a man in his thirties or forties in good health and CMV-seropositive. The chain has TRBV28 and TRBJ2-7; TRBD2 might be the D (6 bases). The CDR3 loop is CASTSRDSHEQYF. As DNA, the CDR3 is TGTGCCAGCACCTCCCGGGACTCTCACGAGCAGTACTTC.